This TCR beta chain emerged from a study of a mutant IDH1 vaccine in newly diagnosed glioma. A note on this clone: The antigen remains undetermined.

TCRdb's table, derived via immunoSEQ multiplex PCR, lists solely in-frame clones and lacks some. The sample gives about 31,000 clones, approximately 80% of which show up once; 15% is in the top ten. The time point denotes: week 35, safety follow-up. One vaccine dose held 300 ug of mutant IDH1 20-mer peptide and came with topical imiquimod. Trimming cost V 0 bases and J 2 bases, with 7 bases left between them. The CDR3 has 14 residues. Germline V CDR1 and CDR2: MNHNY, SVGAGI (reference sequence). This TCR derives from a man younger than 45 with glioma. The material was PBMCs, obtained from a glioma patient whose treatment included an IDH1 peptide vaccine. The chain is built from TRBV6-6 and TRBJ2-5; TRBD1 is a possible D gene (6 bases). CDR3 sequence reads: CASSYSGTQETQYF. In nucleotides, the CDR3 is TGTGCCAGCAGTTACTCCGGGACACAAGAGACCCAGTACTTC.